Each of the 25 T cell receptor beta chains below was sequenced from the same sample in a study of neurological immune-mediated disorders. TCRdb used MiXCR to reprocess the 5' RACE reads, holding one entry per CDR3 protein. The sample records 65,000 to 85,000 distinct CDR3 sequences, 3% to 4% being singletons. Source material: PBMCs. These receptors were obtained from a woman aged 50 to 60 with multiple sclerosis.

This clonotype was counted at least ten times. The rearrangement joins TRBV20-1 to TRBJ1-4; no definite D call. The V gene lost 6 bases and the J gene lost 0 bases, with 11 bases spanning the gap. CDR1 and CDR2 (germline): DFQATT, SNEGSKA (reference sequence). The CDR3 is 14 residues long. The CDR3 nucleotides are TGCAGTGCCTTCCCCTTTTCAACTAATGAAAAACTGTTTTTT. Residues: CSAFPFSTNEKLFF.

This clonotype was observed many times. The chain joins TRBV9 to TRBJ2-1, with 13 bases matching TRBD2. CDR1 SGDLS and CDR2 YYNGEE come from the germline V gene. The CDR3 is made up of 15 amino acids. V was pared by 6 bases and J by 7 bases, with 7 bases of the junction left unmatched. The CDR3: CASTFGLAGDNEQFF. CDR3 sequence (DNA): TGTGCCAGCACCTTCGGACTAGCGGGGGATAATGAGCAGTTCTTC.

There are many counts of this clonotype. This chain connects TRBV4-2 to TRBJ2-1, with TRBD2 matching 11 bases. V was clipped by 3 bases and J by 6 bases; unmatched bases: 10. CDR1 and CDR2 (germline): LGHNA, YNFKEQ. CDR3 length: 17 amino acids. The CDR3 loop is CASSQFLSGRGPNEQFF. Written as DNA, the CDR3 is TGTGCCAGCAGCCAGTTCCTTAGCGGGAGGGGGCCCAATGAGCAGTTCTTC.

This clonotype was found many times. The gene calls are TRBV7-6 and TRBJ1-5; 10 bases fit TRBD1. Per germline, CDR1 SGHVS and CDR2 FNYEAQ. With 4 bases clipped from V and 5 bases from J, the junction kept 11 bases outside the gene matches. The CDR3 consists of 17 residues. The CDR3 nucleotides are TGTGCCAGCAGCTCTCTACCCGGGACAGGGGTTTATCAGCCCCAGCATTTT. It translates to CASSSLPGTGVYQPQHF. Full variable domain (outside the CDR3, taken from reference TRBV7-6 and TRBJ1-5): GAGVSQSPRYKVTKRGQDVALRCDPISGHVSLYWYRQALGQGPEFLTYFNYEAQQDKSGLPNDRFSAERPEGSISTLTIQRTEQRDSAMYRCASSSLPGTGVYQPQHFGDGTRLSIL.

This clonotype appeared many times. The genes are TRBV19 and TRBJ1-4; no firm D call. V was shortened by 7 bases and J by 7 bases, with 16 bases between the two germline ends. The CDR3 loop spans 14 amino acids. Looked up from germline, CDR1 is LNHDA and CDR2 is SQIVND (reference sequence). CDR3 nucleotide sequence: TGTGCCAGTAAGGACCCGCACAGTTCTGAAAAACTGTTTTTT. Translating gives CASKDPHSSEKLFF.

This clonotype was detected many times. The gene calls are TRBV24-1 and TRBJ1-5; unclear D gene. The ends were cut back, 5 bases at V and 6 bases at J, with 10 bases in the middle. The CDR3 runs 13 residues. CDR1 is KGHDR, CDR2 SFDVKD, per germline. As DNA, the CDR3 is TGTGCCACCAGTGCTTCCCGGTCTCAGCCCCAGCATTTT. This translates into CATSASRSQPQHF.

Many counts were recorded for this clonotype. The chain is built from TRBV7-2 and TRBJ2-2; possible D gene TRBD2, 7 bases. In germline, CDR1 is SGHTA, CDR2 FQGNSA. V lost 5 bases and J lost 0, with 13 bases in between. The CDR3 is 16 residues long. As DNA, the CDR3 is TGTGCCAGCAGCCCAAGGGGGGGAGCGAACACCGGGGAGCTGTTTTTT. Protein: CASSPRGGANTGELFF.

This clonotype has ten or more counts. CDR3 sequence reads: CAISDRDREYRGLQAFF. The CDR3 DNA reads as TGTGCCATCAGTGACCGCGACAGGGAGTATCGGGGTCTCCAAGCTTTCTTT. J is TRBJ1-1 and V is TRBV10-3; TRBD1 matches 7 bases. The CDR3 length is 17 residues. J lost 9 bases, V lost 3 bases, and 19 bases had no gene match. CDR1 and CDR2 from the germline V gene are ENHRY and SYGVKD.

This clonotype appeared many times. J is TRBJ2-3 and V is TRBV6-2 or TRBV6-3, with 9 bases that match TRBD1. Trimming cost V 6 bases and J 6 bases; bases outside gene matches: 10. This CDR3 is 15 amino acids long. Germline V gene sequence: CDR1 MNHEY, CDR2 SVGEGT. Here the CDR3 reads CASSPPPDRGDTQYF. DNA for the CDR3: TGTGCCAGCAGCCCCCCTCCCGACAGGGGGGATACGCAGTATTTT.

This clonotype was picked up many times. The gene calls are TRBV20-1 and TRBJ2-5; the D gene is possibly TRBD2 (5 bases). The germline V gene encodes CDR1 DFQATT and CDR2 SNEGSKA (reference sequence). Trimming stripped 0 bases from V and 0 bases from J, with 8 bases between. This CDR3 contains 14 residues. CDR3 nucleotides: TGCAGTGCTAGAGAAGAGGGCTACCAAGAGACCCAGTACTTC. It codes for CSAREEGYQETQYF.

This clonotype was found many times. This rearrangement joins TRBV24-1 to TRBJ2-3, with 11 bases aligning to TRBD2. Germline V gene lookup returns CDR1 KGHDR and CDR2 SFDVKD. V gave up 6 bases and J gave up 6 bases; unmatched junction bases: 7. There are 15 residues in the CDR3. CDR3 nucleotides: TGTGCCACCAGTTCATTAGCGGGAGGGTCTGATACGCAGTATTTT. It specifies CATSSLAGGSDTQYF.

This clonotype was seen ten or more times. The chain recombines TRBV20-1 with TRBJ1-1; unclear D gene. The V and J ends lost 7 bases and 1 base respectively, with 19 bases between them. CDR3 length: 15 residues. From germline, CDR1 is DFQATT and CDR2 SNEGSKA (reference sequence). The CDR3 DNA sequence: TGCAGTGTCAAGCTTCTGAGACCGGAGAACACTGAAGCTTTCTTT. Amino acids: CSVKLLRPENTEAFF.

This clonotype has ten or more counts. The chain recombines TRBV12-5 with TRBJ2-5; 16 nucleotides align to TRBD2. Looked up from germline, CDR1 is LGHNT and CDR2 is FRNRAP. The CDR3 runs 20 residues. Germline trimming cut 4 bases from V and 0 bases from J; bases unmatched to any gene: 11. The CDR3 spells CASGSSHGTSGRAHQETQYF. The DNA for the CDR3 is TGTGCTAGTGGTTCATCCCACGGGACTAGCGGGAGGGCCCACCAAGAGACCCAGTACTTC.

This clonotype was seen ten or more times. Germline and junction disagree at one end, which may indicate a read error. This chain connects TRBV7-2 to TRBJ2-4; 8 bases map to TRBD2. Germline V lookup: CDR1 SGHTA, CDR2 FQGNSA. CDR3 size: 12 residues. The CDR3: CASSLNTGTRFF. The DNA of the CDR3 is TGTGCCAGCAGCTTAAATACCGGGACTAGGTTTTTC.

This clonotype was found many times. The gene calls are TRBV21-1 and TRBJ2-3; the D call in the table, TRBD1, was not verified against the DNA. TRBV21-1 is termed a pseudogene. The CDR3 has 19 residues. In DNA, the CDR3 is TGTGCCACCCCCATGCTTCCAAACGGGAAGGGACTGGAAACAGATACGCAGTATTTT. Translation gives CATPMLPNGKGLETDTQYF.

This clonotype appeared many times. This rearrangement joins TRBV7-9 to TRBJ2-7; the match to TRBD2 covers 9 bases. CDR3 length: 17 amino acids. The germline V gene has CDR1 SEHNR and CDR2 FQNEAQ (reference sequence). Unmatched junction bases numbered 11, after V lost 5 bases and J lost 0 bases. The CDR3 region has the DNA TGTGCCAGCAGCCCAACGTTAAGTAGCGGGAGCTCCTACGAGCAGTACTTC. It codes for CASSPTLSSGSSYEQYF.

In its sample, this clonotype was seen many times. The CDR3 loop reads CSAKQAKSYNEQFF. The DNA for the CDR3 is TGCAGTGCAAAACAGGCAAAATCCTACAATGAGCAGTTCTTC. The rearrangement uses TRBV20-1 and TRBJ2-1; the D gene is possibly TRBD1 (5 bases). Trimming pared 6 bases from V and 1 base from J, leaving 13 bases between. This CDR3 spans 14 amino acids. The germline gives CDR1 DFQATT, CDR2 SNEGSKA (reference sequence).

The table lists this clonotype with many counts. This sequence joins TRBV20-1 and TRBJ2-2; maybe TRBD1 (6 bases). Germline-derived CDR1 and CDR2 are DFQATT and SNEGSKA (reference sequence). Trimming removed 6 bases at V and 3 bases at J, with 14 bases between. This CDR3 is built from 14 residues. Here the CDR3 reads CSASTAGDTGELFF. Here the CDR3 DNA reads TGCAGTGCCTCAACCGCAGGGGACACCGGGGAGCTGTTTTTT.

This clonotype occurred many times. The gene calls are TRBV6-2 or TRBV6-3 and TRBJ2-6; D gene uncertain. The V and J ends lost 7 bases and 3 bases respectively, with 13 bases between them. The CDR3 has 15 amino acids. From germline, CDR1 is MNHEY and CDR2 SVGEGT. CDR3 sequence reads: CASTDPKSGANVLTF. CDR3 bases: TGTGCCAGCACCGATCCTAAAAGTGGGGCCAACGTCCTGACTTTC.

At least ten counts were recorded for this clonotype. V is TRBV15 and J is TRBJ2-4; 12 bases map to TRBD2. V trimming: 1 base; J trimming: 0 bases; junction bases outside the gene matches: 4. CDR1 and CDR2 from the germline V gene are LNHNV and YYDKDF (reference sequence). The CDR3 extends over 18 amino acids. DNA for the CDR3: TGTGCCACCAGCAGAGGGACTAGCGGGATCCAAGCCAAAAACATTCAGTACTTC. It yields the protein CATSRGTSGIQAKNIQYF.

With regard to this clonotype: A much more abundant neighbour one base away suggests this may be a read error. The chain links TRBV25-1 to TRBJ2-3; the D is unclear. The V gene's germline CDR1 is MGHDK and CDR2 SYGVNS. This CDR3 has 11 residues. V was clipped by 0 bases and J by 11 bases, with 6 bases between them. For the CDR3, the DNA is TGTGCCAGCAGTGAATATGGGGAGCAGTATTTT. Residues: CASSEYGEQYF.

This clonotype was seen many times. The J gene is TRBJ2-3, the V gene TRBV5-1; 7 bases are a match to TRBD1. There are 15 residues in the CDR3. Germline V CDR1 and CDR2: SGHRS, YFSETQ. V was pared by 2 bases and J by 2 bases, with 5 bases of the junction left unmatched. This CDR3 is CASSLLGQVTDTQYF. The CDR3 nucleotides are TGCGCCAGCAGCTTACTCGGACAGGTCACAGATACGCAGTATTTT.

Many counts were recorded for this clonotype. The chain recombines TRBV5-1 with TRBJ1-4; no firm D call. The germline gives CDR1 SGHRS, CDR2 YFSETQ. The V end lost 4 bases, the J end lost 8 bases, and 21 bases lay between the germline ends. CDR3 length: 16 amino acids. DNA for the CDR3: TGCGCCAGCAGCCTCAATTCTATGGCTTCCGGAGAAAAACTGTTTTTT. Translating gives CASSLNSMASGEKLFF.

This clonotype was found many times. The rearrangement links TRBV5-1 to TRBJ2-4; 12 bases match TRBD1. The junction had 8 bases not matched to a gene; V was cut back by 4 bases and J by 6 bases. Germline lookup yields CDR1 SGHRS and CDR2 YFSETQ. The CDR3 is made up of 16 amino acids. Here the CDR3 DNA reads TGCGCCAGCAGCCAAGGGACAGGGGGCGCGGGAAACATTCAGTACTTC. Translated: CASSQGTGGAGNIQYF.

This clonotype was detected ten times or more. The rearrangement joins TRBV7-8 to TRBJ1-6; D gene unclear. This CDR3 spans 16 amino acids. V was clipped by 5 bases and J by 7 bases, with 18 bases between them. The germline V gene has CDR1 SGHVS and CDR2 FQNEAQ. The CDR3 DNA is TGTGCCAGCAGCCTAATTGCTGGCGTAGGGAATTCACCCCTCCACTTT. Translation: CASSLIAGVGNSPLHF.